This TCR beta chain was identified in a study of shared clonotypes between healthy human individuals. Study-wide results and limits: The diversity represented, both genetic and in exposure history, was limited by few donors.

The method was immunoSEQ multiplex PCR; TCRdb's version includes in-frame clones alone and lacks a portion of them. The sample holds some 95,000 clones, roughly three quarters seen once. This CDR3 has 16 residues. CDR1 is MDHEN, CDR2 SYDVKM, per germline. With V trimmed by 3 bases and J by 2 bases, 7 bases remained unmatched. Concerning this clone: No antigen is known for it.

The receptor was isolated from a young man in good health. J is TRBJ1-2 and V is TRBV28; 9 bases are a match to TRBD1. Sequenced sample: memory CD8+ T cells sorted from blood. The subset was: CD45RO+ cells pooled with CCR7-negative TemRA cells. The CDR3 loop reads CASSFSSTGGNYGYTF. CDR3 sequence (DNA): TGTGCCAGCAGTTTCTCTTCGACAGGGGGAAACTATGGCTACACCTTC.